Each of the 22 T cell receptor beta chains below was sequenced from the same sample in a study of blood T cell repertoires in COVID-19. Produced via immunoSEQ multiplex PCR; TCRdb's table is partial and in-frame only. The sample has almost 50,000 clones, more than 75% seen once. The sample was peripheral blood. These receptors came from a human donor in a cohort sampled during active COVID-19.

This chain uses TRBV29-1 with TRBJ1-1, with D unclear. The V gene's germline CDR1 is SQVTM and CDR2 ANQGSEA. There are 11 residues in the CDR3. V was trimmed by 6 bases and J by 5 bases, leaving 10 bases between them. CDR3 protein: CSVALWTEAFF. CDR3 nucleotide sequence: TGCAGCGTGGCATTGTGGACTGAAGCTTTCTTT.

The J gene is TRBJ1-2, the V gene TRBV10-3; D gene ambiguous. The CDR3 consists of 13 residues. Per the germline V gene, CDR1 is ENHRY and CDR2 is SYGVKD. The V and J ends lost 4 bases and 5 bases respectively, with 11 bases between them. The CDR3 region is CAISVSQEYGYTF. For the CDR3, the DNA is TGTGCCATCAGTGTTAGTCAAGAATATGGCTACACCTTC.

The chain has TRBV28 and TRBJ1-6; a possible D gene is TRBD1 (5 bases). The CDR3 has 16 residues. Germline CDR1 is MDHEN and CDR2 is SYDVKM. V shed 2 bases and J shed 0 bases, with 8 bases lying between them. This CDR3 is CASSLGGDSYNSPLHF. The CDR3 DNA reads TGTGCCAGCAGTTTAGGGGGGGACTCCTATAATTCACCCCTCCACTTT.

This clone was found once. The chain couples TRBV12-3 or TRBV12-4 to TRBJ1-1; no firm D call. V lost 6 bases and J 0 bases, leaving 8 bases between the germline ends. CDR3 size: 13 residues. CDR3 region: CASRRDLNTEAFF. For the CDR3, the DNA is TGTGCCAGCAGGAGGGATCTGAACACTGAAGCTTTCTTT.

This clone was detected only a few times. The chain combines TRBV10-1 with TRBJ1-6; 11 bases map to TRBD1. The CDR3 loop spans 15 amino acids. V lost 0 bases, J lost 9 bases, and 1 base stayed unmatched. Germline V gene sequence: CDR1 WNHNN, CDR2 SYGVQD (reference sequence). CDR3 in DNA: TGCGCCAGCAGTGAGTCCGGGACAGGGGGTTCACCCCTCCACTTT. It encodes CASSESGTGGSPLHF.

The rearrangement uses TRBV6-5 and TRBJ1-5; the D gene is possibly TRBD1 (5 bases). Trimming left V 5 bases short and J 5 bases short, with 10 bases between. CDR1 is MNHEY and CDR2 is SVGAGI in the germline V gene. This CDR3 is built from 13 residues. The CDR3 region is CASSPFRDQPQHF. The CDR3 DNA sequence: TGTGCCAGCAGTCCCTTCAGGGATCAGCCCCAGCATTTT.

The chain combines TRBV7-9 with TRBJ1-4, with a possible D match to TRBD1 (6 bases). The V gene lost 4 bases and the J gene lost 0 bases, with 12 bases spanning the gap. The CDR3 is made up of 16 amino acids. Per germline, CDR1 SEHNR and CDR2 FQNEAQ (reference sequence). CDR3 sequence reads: CASSSGTPATNEKLFF. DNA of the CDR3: TGTGCCAGCAGCTCGGGGACACCCGCAACTAATGAAAAACTGTTTTTT.

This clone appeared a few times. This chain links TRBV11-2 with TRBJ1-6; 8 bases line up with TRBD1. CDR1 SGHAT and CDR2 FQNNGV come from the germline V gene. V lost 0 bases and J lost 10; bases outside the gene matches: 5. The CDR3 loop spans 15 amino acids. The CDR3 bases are TGTGCCAGCAGCTTAGATTGGACAGGGCGCTCACCCCTCCACTTT. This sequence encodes CASSLDWTGRSPLHF.

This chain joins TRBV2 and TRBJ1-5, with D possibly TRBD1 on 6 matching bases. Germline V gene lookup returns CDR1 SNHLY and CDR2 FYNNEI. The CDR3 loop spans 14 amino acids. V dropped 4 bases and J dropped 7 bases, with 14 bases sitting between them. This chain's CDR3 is CASSGDRSGQPQHF. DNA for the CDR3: TGTGCCAGCAGTGGCGACAGGTCCGGGCAGCCCCAGCATTTT.

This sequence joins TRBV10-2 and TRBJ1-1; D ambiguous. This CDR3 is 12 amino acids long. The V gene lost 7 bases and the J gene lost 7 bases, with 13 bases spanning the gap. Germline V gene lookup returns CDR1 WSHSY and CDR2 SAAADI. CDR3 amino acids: CASIRAEGEAFF. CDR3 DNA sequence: TGCGCCAGCATCCGGGCGGAGGGTGAAGCTTTCTTT.

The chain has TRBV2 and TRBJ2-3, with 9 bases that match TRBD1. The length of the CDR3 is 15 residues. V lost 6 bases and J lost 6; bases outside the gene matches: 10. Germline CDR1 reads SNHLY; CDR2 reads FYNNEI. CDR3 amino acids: CASRSGTGPEDTQYF. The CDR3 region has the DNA TGTGCCAGCAGATCCGGGACAGGGCCAGAGGATACGCAGTATTTT.

CDR3 sequence (DNA): TGTGCCAGCAGTCCACAGGGGGCAGGGAACACTGAAGCTTTCTTT. As protein: CASSPQGAGNTEAFF. V usage is TRBV28 and J usage is TRBJ1-1, with TRBD1 matching over 9 bases. The germline CDR1 and CDR2 sequences are MDHEN and SYDVKM. The CDR3 contains 15 residues. Trimming cost V 5 bases and J 1 base; bases outside gene matches: 5.

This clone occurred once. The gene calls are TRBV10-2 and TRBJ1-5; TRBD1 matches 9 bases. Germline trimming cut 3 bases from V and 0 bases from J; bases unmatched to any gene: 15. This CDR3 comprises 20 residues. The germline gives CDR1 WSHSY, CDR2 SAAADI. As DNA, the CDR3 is TGCGCCAGCAGTGATAAGTTCGGGACAGGGCGTACGTATAGCAATCAGCCCCAGCATTTT. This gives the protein CASSDKFGTGRTYSNQPQHF.

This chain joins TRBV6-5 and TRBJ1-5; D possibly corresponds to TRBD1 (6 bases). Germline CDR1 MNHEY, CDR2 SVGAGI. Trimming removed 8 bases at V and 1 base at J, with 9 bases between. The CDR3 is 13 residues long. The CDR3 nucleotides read TGTGCCAGCTGGGGGCAAAGCAATCAGCCCCAGCATTTT. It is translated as CASWGQSNQPQHF.

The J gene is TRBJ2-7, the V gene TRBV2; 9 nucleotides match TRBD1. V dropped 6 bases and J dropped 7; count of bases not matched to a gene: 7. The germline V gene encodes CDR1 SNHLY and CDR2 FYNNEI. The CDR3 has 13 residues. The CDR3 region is CASSRTGVLEQYF. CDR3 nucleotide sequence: TGTGCCAGCAGCCGGACAGGGGTTTTAGAGCAGTACTTC.

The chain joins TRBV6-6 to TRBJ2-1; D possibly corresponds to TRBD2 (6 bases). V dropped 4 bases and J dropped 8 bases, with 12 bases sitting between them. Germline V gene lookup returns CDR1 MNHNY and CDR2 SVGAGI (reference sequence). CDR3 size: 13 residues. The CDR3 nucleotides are TGTGCCAGCAGTTCACTAGCAGGTGATGAGCAGTTCTTC. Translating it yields CASSSLAGDEQFF.

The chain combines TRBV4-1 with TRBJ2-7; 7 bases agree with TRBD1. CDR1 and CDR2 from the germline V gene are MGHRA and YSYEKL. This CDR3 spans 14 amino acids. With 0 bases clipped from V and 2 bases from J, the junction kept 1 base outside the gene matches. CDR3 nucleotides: TGCGCCAGCAGCCAAGATGGGACAGCCTACGAGCAGTACTTC. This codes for CASSQDGTAYEQYF.

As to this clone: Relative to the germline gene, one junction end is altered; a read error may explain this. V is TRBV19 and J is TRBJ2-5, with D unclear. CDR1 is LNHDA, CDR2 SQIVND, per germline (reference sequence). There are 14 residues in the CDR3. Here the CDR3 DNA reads TGTGCCAGTAGTATGTGGCTAGACCAAGAGGCCCAGTACTTC. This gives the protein CASSMWLDQEAQYF.

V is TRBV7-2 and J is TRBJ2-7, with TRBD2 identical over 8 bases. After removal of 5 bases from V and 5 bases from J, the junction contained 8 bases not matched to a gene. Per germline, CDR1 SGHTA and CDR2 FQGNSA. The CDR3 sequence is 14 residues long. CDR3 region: CASSPGLVGHEQYV. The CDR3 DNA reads TGTGCCAGCAGCCCGGGACTAGTAGGACACGAGCAGTACGTC.

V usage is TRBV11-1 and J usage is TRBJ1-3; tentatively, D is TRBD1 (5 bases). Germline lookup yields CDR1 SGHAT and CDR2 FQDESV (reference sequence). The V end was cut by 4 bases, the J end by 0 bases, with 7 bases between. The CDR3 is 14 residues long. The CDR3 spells CASSSGHSGNTIYF. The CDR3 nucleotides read TGTGCCAGCAGCTCAGGACACTCTGGAAACACCATATATTTT.

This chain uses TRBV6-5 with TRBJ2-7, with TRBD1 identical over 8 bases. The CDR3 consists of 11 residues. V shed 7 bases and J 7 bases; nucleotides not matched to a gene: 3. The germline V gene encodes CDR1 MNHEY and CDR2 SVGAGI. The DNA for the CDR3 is TGTGCCAGCAACACAGGGGGTGAGCAGTACGTC. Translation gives CASNTGGEQYV.

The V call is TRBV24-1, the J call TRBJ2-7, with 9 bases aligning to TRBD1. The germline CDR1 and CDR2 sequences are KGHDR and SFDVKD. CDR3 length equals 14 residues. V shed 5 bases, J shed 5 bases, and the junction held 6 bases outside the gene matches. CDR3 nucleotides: TGTGCCACCAGTGTAGGGACAGGGTGGGACGAGCAGTACGTC. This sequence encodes CATSVGTGWDEQYV.